Listed below are T cell receptor beta chains from one sample, sequenced in a study of Graves' ophthalmopathy and Graves' hyperthyroidism. TCRdb used MiXCR to reprocess the multiplex PCR reads, holding one entry per CDR3 protein. The sample contains hundreds of thousands of distinct CDR3 sequences, more than 20% of which appear only once. Sequenced material: peripheral blood. The receptor set was obtained from a woman aged 18-29 years with stable Graves' hyperthyroidism. The CDR3 runs from the conserved cysteine through the conserved F or W. Fields, in order: D gene, J gene, clone size, V gene, CDR3 DNA, CDR3 protein. A D gene is named only where the DNA matches it firmly. Part of the rows lack a size; the others show once, few, many or a class for expanded clones.

>TRBD1|TRBJ1-2|few|TRBV3-1
TGTGCCAGCAGCCAAGATCCGGGACAGCCCTTCTATGGCTACACCTTC
CASSQDPGQPFYGYTF
>-|TRBJ1-1|-|TRBV27
TGTGCCAGCAGTTTATTATCGTACACTGAAGCTTTCTTT
CASSLLSYTEAFF
>-|TRBJ2-2|few|TRBV29-1
TGCAGCGTTACCCACACCGGGGAGCTGTTTTTT
CSVTHTGELFF
>TRBD2|TRBJ2-7|many|TRBV20-1
TGCAGTGCAAACAGCGGGAGGGGCGACGAGCAGTACTTC
CSANSGRGDEQYF
>TRBD1|TRBJ1-2|many|TRBV6-1
TGTGCCAGCAGTGCATGGACAGGGGGCTACACCTTC
CASSAWTGGYTF
>-|TRBJ2-5|-|TRBV7-8
TGTGCCAGCAGCGAAGGGCAGGGGGAGACCCAGTACTTC
CASSEGQGETQYF
>TRBD1|TRBJ2-7|-|TRBV7-2
TGTGCCAGCATCTTAGGATCCCAGGGGGTCTACGAGCAGTACTTC
CASILGSQGVYEQYF
>-|TRBJ1-1|many|TRBV10-3
TGTGCCATCAGTTATCAGGAGAACACTGAAGCTTTCTTT
CAISYQENTEAFF
>-|TRBJ1-1|many|TRBV20-1
TGCAGTGCTAGACCCCACGACGGGACTGAAGCTTTCTTT
CSARPHDGTEAFF
>-|TRBJ2-5|many|TRBV6-2/TRBV6-3
TGTGCCAGCAGTTACGGACGACCGAGGAAAGAGACCCAGTACTTC
CASSYGRPRKETQYF
>-|TRBJ1-6|many|TRBV7-8
TGTGCCAGCAGCTCCCATAATTCACCCCTCCACTTT
CASSSHNSPLHF
>-|TRBJ2-5|many|TRBV28
TGTGCCAGCAGCCCCCCGGCAGTGCCCCCCGAGACCCAGTACTTC
CASSPPAVPPETQYF
>TRBD1|TRBJ2-3|many|TRBV6-1
TGTGCCAGCAGTGAAGTGGCAGGGGGAAACTATATAGATACGCAGTATTTT
CASSEVAGGNYIDTQYF
>-|TRBJ2-3|-|TRBV30
TGTGCCTGGAGTGTAGTGAAAGATACGCAGTATTTT
CAWSVVKDTQYF
>-|TRBJ2-7|-|TRBV5-1
TGCGCCAGCAGCTTGGAGTCAGGGAGCTCCTACGAGCAGTACTTC
CASSLESGSSYEQYF
>TRBD1|TRBJ1-6|-|TRBV12-3/TRBV12-4
TGTGCCAGCAGAAGACAGACAGGGAATTCACCCCTCCACTTT
CASRRQTGNSPLHF
>-|TRBJ2-4|-|TRBV28
TGTGCCAGCAAACCGGGGATGGTCGATGAGAAGTTCTTC
CASKPGMVDEKFF
>-|TRBJ2-5|-|TRBV20-1
TGCAGTGCTAGCCATACCGTGGGGACCCAGTACTTC
CSASHTVGTQYF
>-|TRBJ1-2|-|TRBV7-2
TGTGCCAGCAGCTTAGCGCTGGGAAACTATGGCTACACCTTC
CASSLALGNYGYTF
>-|TRBJ2-6|many|TRBV30
TGTGCCTGGAGTCGGGGTGCTGGGGCCAACGTCCTGACTTTC
CAWSRGAGANVLTF
>TRBD1|TRBJ2-7|few|TRBV27
TGTGCCAACAGGGACAGTTCCTACGAGCAGTACTTC
CANRDSSYEQYF
>-|TRBJ1-3|few|TRBV11-2
TGTGCCAGCAGCCGTGCCAGAGGATCTGGAAACACCATATATTTT
CASSRARGSGNTIYF
>-|TRBJ2-7|many|TRBV7-2
TGTGCCAGCAGCTTATATGACGGGCCCTACGAGCAGTACTTC
CASSLYDGPYEQYF
>-|TRBJ2-4|many|TRBV5-1
TGCGCCAGCAGCTTGGCGGACACGATTGGGAACATTCAGTACTTC
CASSLADTIGNIQYF
>-|TRBJ1-1|-|TRBV12-5
TGTGCTAGTGCCGTGAACACTGAAGCTTTCTTT
CASAVNTEAFF